A single count supports the clone carrying this T cell receptor beta chain. CDR3 length: 19 amino acids. CDR1 and CDR2 (germline): LNHNV, YYDKDF (reference sequence). Trimming took 5 bases from V and 4 from J; bases not matched to a gene: 18. Time point specified: sample taken at primary tumor resection. No cells were sorted before sequencing. The whole RNA sequenced was extracted from tumor, nontumor lung or frozen PBMC. These data come from a study of spatial heterogeneity in lung cancer. Carried by each TCR cDNA molecule was a unique molecular identifier. From the 5' RACE reads, TCRdb called clonotypes with MiXCR, one entry per CDR3 protein. The table records approximately 40,000 distinct CDR3 sequences, 6% to 8% of them present only once.

This chain connects TRBV15 to TRBJ2-2; 8 nucleotides agree with TRBD1. The material sequenced was PBMCs, taken at surgery. The receptor's source is a male donor with early-stage non-small cell lung cancer. CDR3 bases: TGTGCCACCAGCCCAACCTCAGGACAGGGAATCTCACTCACCGGGGAGCTGTTTTTT. This codes for CATSPTSGQGISLTGELFF.